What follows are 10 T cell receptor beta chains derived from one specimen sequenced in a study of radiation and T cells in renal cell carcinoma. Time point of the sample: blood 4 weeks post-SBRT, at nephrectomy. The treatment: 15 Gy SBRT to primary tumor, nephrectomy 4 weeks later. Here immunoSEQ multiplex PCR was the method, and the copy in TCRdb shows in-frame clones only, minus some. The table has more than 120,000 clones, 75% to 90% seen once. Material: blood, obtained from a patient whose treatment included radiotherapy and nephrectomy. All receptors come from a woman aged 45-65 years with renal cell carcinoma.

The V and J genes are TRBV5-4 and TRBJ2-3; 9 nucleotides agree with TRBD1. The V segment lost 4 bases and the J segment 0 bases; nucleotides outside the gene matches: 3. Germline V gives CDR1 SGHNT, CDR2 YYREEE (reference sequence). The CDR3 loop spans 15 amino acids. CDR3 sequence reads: CASSRGTGSTDTQYF. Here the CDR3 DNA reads TGTGCCAGCAGCCGTGGGACAGGGAGCACAGATACGCAGTATTTT.

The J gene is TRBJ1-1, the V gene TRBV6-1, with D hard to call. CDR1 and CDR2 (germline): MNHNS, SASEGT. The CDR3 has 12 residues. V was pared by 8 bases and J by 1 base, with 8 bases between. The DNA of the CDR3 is TGTGCCAGCGACCGGAGGAACACTGAAGCTTTCTTT. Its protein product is CASDRRNTEAFF.

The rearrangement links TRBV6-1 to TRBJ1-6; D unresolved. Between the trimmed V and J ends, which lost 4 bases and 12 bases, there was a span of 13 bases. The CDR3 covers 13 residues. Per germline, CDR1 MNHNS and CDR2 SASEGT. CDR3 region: CASSATSDRPLHF. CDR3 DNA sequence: TGTGCCAGCAGTGCTACTTCGGATCGACCCCTCCACTTT.

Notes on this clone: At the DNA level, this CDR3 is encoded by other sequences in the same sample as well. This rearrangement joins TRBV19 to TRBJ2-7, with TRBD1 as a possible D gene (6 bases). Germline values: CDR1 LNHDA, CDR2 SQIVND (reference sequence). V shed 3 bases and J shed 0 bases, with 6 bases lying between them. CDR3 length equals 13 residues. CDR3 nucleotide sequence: TGTGCCAGTAGTATGGGACACTCCTACGAGCAGTACTTC. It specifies CASSMGHSYEQYF.

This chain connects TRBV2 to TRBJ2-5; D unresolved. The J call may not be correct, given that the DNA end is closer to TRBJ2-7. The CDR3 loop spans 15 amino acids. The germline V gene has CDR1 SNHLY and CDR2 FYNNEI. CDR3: CASKGSPGISYEQYF. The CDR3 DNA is TGTGCCAGCAAGGGATCCCCTGGCATCTCCTACGAGCAGTACTTC.

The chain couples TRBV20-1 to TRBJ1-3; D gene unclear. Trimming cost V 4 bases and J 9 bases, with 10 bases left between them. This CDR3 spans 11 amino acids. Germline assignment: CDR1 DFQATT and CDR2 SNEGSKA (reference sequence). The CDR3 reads CSATLGSTIYF. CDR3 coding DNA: TGCAGTGCTACCCTTGGGAGCACCATATATTTT.

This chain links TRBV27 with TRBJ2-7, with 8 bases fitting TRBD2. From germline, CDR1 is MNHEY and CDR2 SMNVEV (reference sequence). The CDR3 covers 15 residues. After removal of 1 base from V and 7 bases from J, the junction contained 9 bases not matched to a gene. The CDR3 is CASSLLAGNLGEQYF. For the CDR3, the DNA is TGTGCCAGCAGTTTATTAGCGGGAAACTTGGGAGAGCAGTACTTC.

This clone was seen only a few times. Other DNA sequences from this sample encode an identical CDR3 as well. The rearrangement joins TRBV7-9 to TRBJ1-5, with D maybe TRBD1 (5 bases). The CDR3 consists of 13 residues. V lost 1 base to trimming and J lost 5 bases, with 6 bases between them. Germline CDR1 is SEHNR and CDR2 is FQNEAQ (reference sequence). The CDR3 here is CASSLGGDQPQHF. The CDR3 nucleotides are TGTGCCAGCAGCTTAGGGGGCGATCAGCCCCAGCATTTT.

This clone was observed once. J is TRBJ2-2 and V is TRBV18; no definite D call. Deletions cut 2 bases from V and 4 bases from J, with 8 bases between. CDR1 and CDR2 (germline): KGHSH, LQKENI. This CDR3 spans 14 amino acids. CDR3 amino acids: CASSPSFRTGELFF. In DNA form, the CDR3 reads TGTGCCAGCTCACCATCCTTTCGCACCGGGGAGCTGTTTTTT. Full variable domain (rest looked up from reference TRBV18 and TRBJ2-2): NAGVMQNPRHLVRRRGQEARLRCSPMKGHSHVYWYRQLPEEGLKFMVYLQKENIIDESGMPKERFSAEFPKEGPSILRIQQVVRGDSAAYFCASSPSFRTGELFFGEGSRLTVL.

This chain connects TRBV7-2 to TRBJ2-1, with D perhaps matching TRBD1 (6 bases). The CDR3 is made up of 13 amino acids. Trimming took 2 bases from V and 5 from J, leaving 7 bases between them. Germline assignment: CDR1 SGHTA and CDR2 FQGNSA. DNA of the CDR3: TGTGCCAGCAGCTTAAACAGGGACAATGAGCAGTTCTTC. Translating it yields CASSLNRDNEQFF.